This TCR beta chain was obtained from a study of T-cell reconstitution after alpha-beta-depleted transplantation in children. Using unique molecular identifiers, the investigators prepared the TCRbeta library. MiXCR, applied by TCRdb to the PCR reads, yields one record per CDR3 protein. The sample consists of around 130,000 distinct CDR3 sequences, 8% to 10% of them appearing once. This sequence originates from a girl under three years old who had a stem cell transplant for combined immunodeficiency, so the T cells may come from the graft donor. This specimen consisted of PBMCs, mostly from graft donor cells, obtained 180 days after TCRalphabeta/CD19-depleted stem cell transplant.

The CDR3 DNA reads as TGTGCCACCAGCAGAATTCGCGGGGGCCGATCCTACAATGAGCAGTTCTTC. The encoded protein is CATSRIRGGRSYNEQFF. The chain recombines TRBV15 with TRBJ2-1; maybe TRBD2 (7 bases). CDR1 is LNHNV, CDR2 YYDKDF, per germline (reference sequence). Deletions cut 2 bases from V and 1 base from J, with 15 bases between. The CDR3 sequence is 17 residues long.